Presented here are 8 T cell receptor beta chains from one specimen sequenced in a study of shared clonotypes between healthy human individuals. Repertoires were generated with immunoSEQ multiplex PCR, while TCRdb's copy carries only in-frame clones and drops some. The repertoire holds about 960,000 clones, over 60% seen once, with over 1.3% in the top ten. Sequenced sample: memory CD4+ T cells sorted from blood. Subset described: CD45RA-negative fraction. Receptors were obtained from a man younger than 35 in good health.

V usage is TRBV27 and J usage is TRBJ2-2, with D maybe TRBD2 (5 bases). V lost 2 bases to trimming and J lost 2 bases, with 9 bases between them. There are 15 residues in the CDR3. Germline V gene data show CDR1 as MNHEY and CDR2 as SMNVEV (reference sequence). CDR3 in DNA: TGTGCCAGCAGTTTAAACGGGATTAACACCGGGGAGCTGTTTTTT. This gives the protein CASSLNGINTGELFF.

This rearrangement joins TRBV30 to TRBJ1-1; TRBD1 might be the D (5 bases). The CDR3 covers 15 residues. Trimming pared 2 bases from V and 5 bases from J, leaving 18 bases between. Germline CDR1 is GTSNPN and CDR2 is SVGIG (reference sequence). The DNA of the CDR3 is TGTGCCTGGAGTCCAAGGACGGGGGGAGTAACTGAAGCTTTCTTT. Its protein is CAWSPRTGGVTEAFF.

Concerning this clone: A much larger clone is a single base away; this may be a read error. This chain links TRBV7-6 with TRBJ1-1, with D hard to call. The germline gives CDR1 SGHVS, CDR2 FNYEAQ. Between the trimmed V and J ends, which lost 1 base and 1 base, there was a span of 4 bases. The CDR3 is made up of 13 amino acids. CDR3 residues: CASSLEENTEAFF. Here the CDR3 DNA reads TGTGCCAGCAGCTTAGAAGAGAACACTGAAGCTTTCTTT. Full variable domain (missing parts from reference TRBV7-6 and TRBJ1-1): GAGVSQSPRYKVTKRGQDVALRCDPISGHVSLYWYRQALGQGPEFLTYFNYEAQQDKSGLPNDRFSAERPEGSISTLTIQRTEQRDSAMYRCASSLEENTEAFFGQGTRLTVV.

The CDR3 coding sequence is TGTGCCACCGAGGGGGGACTTGGCTACACCTTC. This encodes CATEGGLGYTF. The J gene is TRBJ1-2, the V gene TRBV6-5; a weak D match, TRBD1 (6 bases). Germline V lookup: CDR1 MNHEY, CDR2 SVGAGI. Trimming removed 10 bases at V and 7 bases at J, with 13 bases between. The CDR3 consists of 11 residues.

This clone was counted ten times or more. The chain links TRBV27 to TRBJ2-5; 9 bases line up with TRBD1. V shed 5 bases and J 5 bases; nucleotides not matched to a gene: 6. The germline CDR1 and CDR2 sequences are MNHEY and SMNVEV (reference sequence). This CDR3 comprises 14 residues. The CDR3 bases are TGTGCCAGCAGTGTCTACAGGGGGCAGGAGACCCAGTACTTC. Translating gives CASSVYRGQETQYF.

As regards this clone: The sample carries other DNA sequences with the same CDR3. The chain carries TRBV7-9 and TRBJ1-1; no firm D call. Germline V gene sequence: CDR1 SEHNR, CDR2 FQNEAQ (reference sequence). Trimming took 1 base from V and 0 from J, leaving 6 bases between them. The CDR3 runs to 14 residues. The CDR3 nucleotides are TGTGCCAGCAGCTTAGAGAGAGTGAACACTGAAGCTTTCTTT. It translates to CASSLERVNTEAFF.

Concerning this clone: Other DNA sequences within the sample encode an identical CDR3. The chain recombines TRBV5-1 with TRBJ2-2; D is unresolved. The CDR3 is 12 amino acids. Germline values: CDR1 SGHRS, CDR2 YFSETQ. The germline V and J ends were trimmed by 4 bases and 3 bases, with 4 bases remaining between them. CDR3 loop: CASSPYTGELFF. Here the CDR3 DNA reads TGCGCCAGCAGCCCCTACACCGGGGAGCTGTTTTTT.

This clone has only a few counts. The rearrangement joins TRBV2 to TRBJ2-6; D unclear. Germline CDR1 and CDR2: SNHLY and FYNNEI. Trimming cost V 8 bases and J 1 base, with 6 bases left between them. There are 13 residues in the CDR3. The CDR3 protein is CASGGSGANVLTF. In nucleotides, the CDR3 is TGTGCCAGCGGTGGTTCTGGGGCCAACGTCCTGACTTTC.